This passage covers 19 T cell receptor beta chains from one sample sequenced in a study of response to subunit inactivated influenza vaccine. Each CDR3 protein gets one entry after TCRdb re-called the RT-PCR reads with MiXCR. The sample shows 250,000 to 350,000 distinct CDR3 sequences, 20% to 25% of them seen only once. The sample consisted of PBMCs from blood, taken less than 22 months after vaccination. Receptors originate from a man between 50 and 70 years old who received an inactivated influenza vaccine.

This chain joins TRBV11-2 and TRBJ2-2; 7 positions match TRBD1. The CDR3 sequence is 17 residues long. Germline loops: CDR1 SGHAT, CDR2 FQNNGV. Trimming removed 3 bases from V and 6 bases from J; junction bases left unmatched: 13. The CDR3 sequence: CASSLDLDRALAGELFF. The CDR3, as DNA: TGTGCCAGCAGCTTGGACCTAGACAGGGCGTTAGCCGGGGAGCTGTTTTTT.

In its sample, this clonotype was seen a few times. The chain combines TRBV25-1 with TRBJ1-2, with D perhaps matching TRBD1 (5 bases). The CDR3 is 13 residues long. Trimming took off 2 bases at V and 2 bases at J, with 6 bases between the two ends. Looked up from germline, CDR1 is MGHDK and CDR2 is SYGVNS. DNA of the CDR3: TGTGCCAGCAGTGAAGGGGGGAACTATGGCTACACCTTC. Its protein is CASSEGGNYGYTF.

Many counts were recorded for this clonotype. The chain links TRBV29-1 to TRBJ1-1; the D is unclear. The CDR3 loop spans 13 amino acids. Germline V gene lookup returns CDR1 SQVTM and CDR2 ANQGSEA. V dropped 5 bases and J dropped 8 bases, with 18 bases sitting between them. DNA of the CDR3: TGCAGCGTTTTGCCAACGACGGGCGGCGAAGCTTTCTTT. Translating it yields CSVLPTTGGEAFF.

The CDR3 here is CASSSVVALSNEQFF. DNA of the CDR3: TGTGCCAGCAGCTCCGTAGTAGCCCTTAGTAATGAGCAGTTCTTC. This chain uses TRBV7-6 with TRBJ2-1; D remains ambiguous. CDR3 length: 15 residues. Looked up from germline, CDR1 is SGHVS and CDR2 is FNYEAQ. V lost 4 bases, J lost 7 bases, and 17 bases lay in between.

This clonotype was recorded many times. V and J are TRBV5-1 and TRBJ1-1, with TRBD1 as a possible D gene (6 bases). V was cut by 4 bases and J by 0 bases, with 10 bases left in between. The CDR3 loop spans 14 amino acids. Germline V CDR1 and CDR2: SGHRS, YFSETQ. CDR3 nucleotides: TGCGCCAGCAGCGGAGGGGGAGTGAACACTGAAGCTTTCTTT. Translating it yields CASSGGGVNTEAFF.

CDR3 DNA sequence: TGTGCCTGGAGTGTAGGGGGAGGTACTGAAGCTTTCTTT. Protein: CAWSVGGGTEAFF. The chain links TRBV30 to TRBJ1-1; weak D call: TRBD1 (6 bases). V gave up 0 bases and J gave up 5 bases, with 10 bases separating them. CDR1 GTSNPN and CDR2 SVGIG come from the germline V gene (reference sequence). This CDR3 has 13 amino acids. Complete variable domain (other parts from reference TRBV30 and TRBJ1-1): SQTIHQWPATLVQPVGSPLSLECTVEGTSNPNLYWYRQAAGRGLQLLFYSVGIGQISSEVPQNLSASRPQDRQFILSSKKLLLSDSGFYLCAWSVGGGTEAFFGQGTRLTVV.

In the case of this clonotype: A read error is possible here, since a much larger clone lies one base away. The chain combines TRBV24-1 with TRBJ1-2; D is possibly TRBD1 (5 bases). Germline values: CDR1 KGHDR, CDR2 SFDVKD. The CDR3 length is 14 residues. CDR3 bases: TGTGCCACCAGTGATTGGTCAGGGCGCTATAGCTACACCTTC. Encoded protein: CATSDWSGRYSYTF.

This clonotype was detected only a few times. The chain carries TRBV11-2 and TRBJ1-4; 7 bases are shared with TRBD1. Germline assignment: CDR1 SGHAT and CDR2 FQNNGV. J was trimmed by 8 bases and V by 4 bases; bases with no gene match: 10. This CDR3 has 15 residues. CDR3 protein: CASSYQRGRVEKLFF. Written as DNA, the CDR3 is TGTGCCAGCAGCTACCAGAGGGGGCGAGTCGAAAAACTGTTTTTT.

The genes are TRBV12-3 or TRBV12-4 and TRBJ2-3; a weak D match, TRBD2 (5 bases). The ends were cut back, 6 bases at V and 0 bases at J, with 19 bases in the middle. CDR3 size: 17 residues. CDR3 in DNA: TGTGCCAGCAGCATTGGCGCATCCGGGGAGAGCACAGATACGCAGTATTTT. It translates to CASSIGASGESTDTQYF.

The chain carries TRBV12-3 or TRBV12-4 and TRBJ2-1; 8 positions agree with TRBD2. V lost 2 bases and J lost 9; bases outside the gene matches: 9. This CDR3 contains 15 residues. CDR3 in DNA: TGTGCCAGCAGTTTAAAGGTTCGCGGGGGGACTGAGCAGTTCTTC. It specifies CASSLKVRGGTEQFF.

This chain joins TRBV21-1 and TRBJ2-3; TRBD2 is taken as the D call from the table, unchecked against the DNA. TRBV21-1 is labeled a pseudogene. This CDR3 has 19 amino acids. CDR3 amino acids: CASSKEDGPTETSTDTQYF. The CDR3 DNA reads TGTGCCAGTTCGAAAGAGGATGGGCCGACTGAAACGAGCACAGATACGCAGTATTTT.

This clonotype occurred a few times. Written as DNA, the CDR3 is TGTGCCAGCAGCTCCACCGACCTTTGGACAGTAAGCTCCTATAATTCACCCCTCCACTTT. Protein product: CASSSTDLWTVSSYNSPLHF. The chain links TRBV11-1 to TRBJ1-6, with D perhaps TRBD1 (6 bases). Trimming stripped 4 bases from V and 0 bases from J, with 22 bases between. This CDR3 comprises 20 residues. CDR1 is SGHAT, CDR2 FQDESV, per germline (reference sequence).

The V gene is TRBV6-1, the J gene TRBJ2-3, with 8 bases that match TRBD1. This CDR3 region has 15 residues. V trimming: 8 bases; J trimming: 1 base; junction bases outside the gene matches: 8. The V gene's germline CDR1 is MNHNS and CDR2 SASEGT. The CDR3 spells CASGAGTGRTDTQYF. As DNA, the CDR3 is TGTGCCAGCGGAGCCGGGACAGGTCGCACAGATACGCAGTATTTT.

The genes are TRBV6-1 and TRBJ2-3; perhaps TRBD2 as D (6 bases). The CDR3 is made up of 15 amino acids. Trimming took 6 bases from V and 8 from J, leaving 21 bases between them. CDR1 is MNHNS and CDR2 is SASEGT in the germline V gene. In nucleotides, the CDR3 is TGTGCCAGCAGCCGACTAGGGACCCACCCCCGTACGCAGTATTTT. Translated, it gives CASSRLGTHPRTQYF.

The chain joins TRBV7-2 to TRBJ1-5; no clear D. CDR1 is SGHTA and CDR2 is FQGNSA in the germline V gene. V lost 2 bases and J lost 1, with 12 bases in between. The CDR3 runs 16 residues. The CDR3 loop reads CASSLNTGLSNQPQHF. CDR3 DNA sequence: TGTGCCAGCAGCTTAAACACCGGGTTGAGCAATCAGCCCCAGCATTTT.

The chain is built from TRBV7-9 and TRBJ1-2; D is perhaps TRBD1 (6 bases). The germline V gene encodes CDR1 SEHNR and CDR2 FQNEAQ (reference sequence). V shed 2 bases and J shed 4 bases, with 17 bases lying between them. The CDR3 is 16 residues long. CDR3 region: CASSLRRQDRGYGYTF. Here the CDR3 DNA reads TGTGCCAGCAGCTTACGGCGACAGGACCGGGGCTATGGCTACACCTTC.

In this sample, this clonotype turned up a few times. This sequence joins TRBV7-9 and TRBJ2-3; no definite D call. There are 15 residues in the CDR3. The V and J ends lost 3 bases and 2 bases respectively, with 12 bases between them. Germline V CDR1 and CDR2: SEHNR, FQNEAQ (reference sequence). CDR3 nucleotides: TGTGCCAGCAGCTTTTTTCGGGTAGACACAGATACGCAGTATTTT. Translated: CASSFFRVDTDTQYF. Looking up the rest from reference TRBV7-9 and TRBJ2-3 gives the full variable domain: DTGVSQNPRHKITKRGQNVTFRCDPISEHNRLYWYRQTLGQGPEFLTYFQNEAQLEKSRLLSDRFSAERPKGSFSTLEIQRTEQGDSAMYLCASSFFRVDTDTQYFGPGTRLTVL.

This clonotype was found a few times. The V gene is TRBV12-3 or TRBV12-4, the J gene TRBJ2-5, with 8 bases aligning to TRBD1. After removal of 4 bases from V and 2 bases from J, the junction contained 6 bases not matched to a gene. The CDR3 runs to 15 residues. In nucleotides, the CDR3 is TGTGCCAGCAGTTCCCCCGGACAGGGACAAGAGACCCAGTACTTC. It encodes CASSSPGQGQETQYF.

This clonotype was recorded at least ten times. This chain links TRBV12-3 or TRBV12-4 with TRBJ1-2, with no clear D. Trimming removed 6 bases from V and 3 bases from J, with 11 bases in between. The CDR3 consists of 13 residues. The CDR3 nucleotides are TGTGCCAGCAGCCCGGAGGCTCACTATGGCTACACCTTC. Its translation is CASSPEAHYGYTF.